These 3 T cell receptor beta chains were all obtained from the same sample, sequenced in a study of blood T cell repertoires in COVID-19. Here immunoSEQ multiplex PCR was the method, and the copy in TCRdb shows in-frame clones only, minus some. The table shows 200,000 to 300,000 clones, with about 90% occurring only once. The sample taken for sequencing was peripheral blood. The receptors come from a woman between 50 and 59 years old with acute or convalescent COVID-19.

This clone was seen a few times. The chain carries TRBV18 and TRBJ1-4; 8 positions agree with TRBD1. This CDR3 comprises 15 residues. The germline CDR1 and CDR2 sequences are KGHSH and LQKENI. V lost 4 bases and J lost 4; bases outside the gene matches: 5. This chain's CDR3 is CASSRTGTLNEKLFF. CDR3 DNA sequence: TGTGCCAGCTCACGGACAGGGACCCTTAATGAAAAACTGTTTTTT.

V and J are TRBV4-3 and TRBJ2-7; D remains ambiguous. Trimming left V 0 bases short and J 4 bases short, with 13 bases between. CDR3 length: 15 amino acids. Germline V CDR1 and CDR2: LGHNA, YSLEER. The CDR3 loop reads CASSQDVVRSYEQYF. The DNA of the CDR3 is TGCGCCAGCAGCCAAGATGTCGTACGCAGTTACGAGCAGTACTTC.

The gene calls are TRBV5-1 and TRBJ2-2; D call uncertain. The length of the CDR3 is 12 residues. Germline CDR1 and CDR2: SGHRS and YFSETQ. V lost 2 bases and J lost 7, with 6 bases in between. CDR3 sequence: CASSFSNGELFF. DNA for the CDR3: TGCGCCAGCAGCTTTAGTAACGGGGAGCTGTTTTTT.